A single sample gave rise to the 30 T cell receptor beta chains below, sequenced in a study of cytomegalovirus exposure and HLA in healthy donors. The primer mix had 60 Vbeta and 13 Jbeta primers. Profiled with immunoSEQ multiplex PCR; TCRdb holds only in-frame clones, not every one. The table includes under 150,000 clones, about 77% detected once. The sample was PBMCs. The receptors here all came from a man in his forties or fifties in good health and CMV-seronegative.

V and J are TRBV7-9 and TRBJ2-2; D is perhaps TRBD1 (6 bases). The CDR3 spans 15 residues. Germline V gene sequence: CDR1 SEHNR, CDR2 FQNEAQ (reference sequence). V was cut by 2 bases and J by 6 bases, with 13 bases left in between. The CDR3 DNA sequence: TGTGCCAGCAGCTTAAGCAGGGGTGGACCCGGGGAGCTGTTTTTT. Amino acids: CASSLSRGGPGELFF.

This clone was seen just once. The rearrangement links TRBV6-5 to TRBJ1-2; the D gene is possibly TRBD1 (6 bases). The germline CDR1 and CDR2 sequences are MNHEY and SVGAGI. The CDR3 covers 15 residues. V gave up 0 bases and J gave up 5 bases, with 13 bases separating them. The CDR3 loop is CASSYSPGTQYGYTF. The CDR3 nucleotides are TGTGCCAGCAGTTACTCCCCCGGGACACAGTATGGCTACACCTTC.

This chain connects TRBV5-1 to TRBJ1-1, with D tentatively TRBD1 (5 bases). CDR3 length: 14 amino acids. Germline V CDR1 and CDR2: SGHRS, YFSETQ. With 2 bases removed from V and 1 base from J, the gap between germline ends came to 9 bases. Here the CDR3 DNA reads TGCGCCAGCAGCTTAGGACACAAGAACACTGAAGCTTTCTTT. This sequence encodes CASSLGHKNTEAFF.

CDR3: CASSSIPHGYTF. DNA of the CDR3: TGTGCCAGCAGTTCCATCCCCCATGGCTACACCTTC. V and J are TRBV28 and TRBJ1-2; no clear D gene. Between the trimmed V and J ends, which lost 4 bases and 6 bases, there was a span of 9 bases. CDR3 size: 12 residues. The germline gives CDR1 MDHEN, CDR2 SYDVKM.

This chain links TRBV6-5 with TRBJ1-2; D gene ambiguous. Germline V CDR1 and CDR2: MNHEY, SVGAGI. The CDR3 loop spans 13 amino acids. V shed 6 bases and J shed 4 bases, with 12 bases lying between them. Here the CDR3 DNA reads TGTGCCAGCAGGGACGACGGACTCTATGGCTACACCTTC. This sequence encodes CASRDDGLYGYTF.

The chain employs TRBV28 and TRBJ2-1, with D possibly matching TRBD2 (6 bases). In germline, CDR1 is MDHEN, CDR2 SYDVKM. The ends were cut back, 9 bases at V and 8 bases at J, with 17 bases in the middle. There are 13 residues in the CDR3. CDR3 in DNA: TGTGCCAGTAGATACGGGGGAATTTATGAGCAGTTCTTC. This codes for CASRYGGIYEQFF.

The chain is built from TRBV7-2 and TRBJ1-1; 7 bases are a match to TRBD1. With V trimmed by 4 bases and J by 1 base, 6 bases remained unmatched. CDR1 and CDR2 from the germline V gene are SGHTA and FQGNSA. The CDR3 has 15 amino acids. The CDR3 DNA is TGTGCCAGCAGCTCGGGACAGTCCGCGAACACTGAAGCTTTCTTT. Encoded protein: CASSSGQSANTEAFF.

V usage is TRBV15 and J usage is TRBJ1-5; D gene ambiguous. The CDR3 is made up of 14 amino acids. Trimming pared 5 bases from V and 2 bases from J, leaving 10 bases between. The germline V gene has CDR1 LNHNV and CDR2 YYDKDF (reference sequence). The CDR3 DNA is TGTGCCACCAGCCCGGGTATGGGCAATCAGCCCCAGCATTTT. Protein: CATSPGMGNQPQHF.

The chain recombines TRBV18 with TRBJ2-7, with TRBD2 as a possible D gene (6 bases). Trimming removed 1 base from V and 1 base from J, with 17 bases in between. The CDR3 length is 17 residues. Germline V gene sequence: CDR1 KGHSH, CDR2 LQKENI. The CDR3 coding sequence is TGTGCCAGCTCACCACTCCCGGGGGTTCAAGGGTCCTACGAGCAGTACTTC. Its translation: CASSPLPGVQGSYEQYF.

The rearrangement joins TRBV19 to TRBJ1-1; D remains ambiguous. The CDR3 contains 13 residues. V shed 5 bases and J shed 7 bases, with 14 bases lying between them. CDR1 is LNHDA and CDR2 is SQIVND in the germline V gene (reference sequence). The CDR3 DNA reads TGTGCCAGTAGTCAAGAACGTTATAGTGAAGCTTTCTTT. It encodes CASSQERYSEAFF.

This clone occurred many times. This chain joins TRBV27 and TRBJ2-3; 9 nucleotides line up with TRBD2. V gave up 8 bases and J gave up 3 bases; unmatched junction bases: 3. Germline assignment: CDR1 MNHEY and CDR2 SMNVEV (reference sequence). This CDR3 contains 13 residues. The CDR3 bases are TGTGCCAGCCTCGGACTAGCGACAGATACGCAGTATTTT. This translates into CASLGLATDTQYF.

The chain recombines TRBV19 with TRBJ2-4; maybe TRBD1 (5 bases). The germline V and J ends were trimmed by 1 base and 0 bases, with 16 bases remaining between them. The CDR3 covers 18 residues. CDR1 is LNHDA, CDR2 SQIVND, per germline (reference sequence). The CDR3 sequence: CASSIVTGDLLAKNIQYF. In DNA form, the CDR3 reads TGTGCCAGTAGTATAGTAACAGGAGATTTACTAGCCAAAAACATTCAGTACTTC.

This chain joins TRBV7-2 and TRBJ1-5; 10 bases align to TRBD1. The CDR3 spans 15 residues. Germline loops: CDR1 SGHTA, CDR2 FQGNSA. Unmatched junction bases numbered 5, after V lost 6 bases and J lost 3 bases. CDR3 nucleotide sequence: TGTGCCAGCAGATTGACAGGGGGCATCAATCAGCCCCAGCATTTT. As protein: CASRLTGGINQPQHF.

Within the sample, this clone is medium-sized. This rearrangement joins TRBV10-2 to TRBJ2-6, with 9 bases identical to TRBD2. Germline loops: CDR1 WSHSY, CDR2 SAAADI. The J segment lost 0 bases and the V segment lost 3 bases, leaving 0 bases of the junction unmatched. The CDR3 is 16 residues long. Here the CDR3 DNA reads TGCGCCAGCAGTGAAGCGGGAGGCTCTGGGGCCAACGTCCTGACTTTC. This sequence encodes CASSEAGGSGANVLTF.

The rearrangement joins TRBV6-6 to TRBJ2-5; no clear D. The germline gives CDR1 MNHNY, CDR2 SVGAGI (reference sequence). The V gene lost 3 bases and the J gene lost 0 bases, with 5 bases spanning the gap. The CDR3 covers 13 residues. The chain's CDR3 is CASSYAYQETQYF. DNA for the CDR3: TGTGCCAGCAGTTATGCGTACCAAGAGACCCAGTACTTC.

This chain uses TRBV2 with TRBJ2-5; 8 bases are a match to TRBD2. CDR3 length equals 14 residues. CDR1 and CDR2 from the germline V gene are SNHLY and FYNNEI. Trimming cost V 10 bases and J 4 bases; bases outside gene matches: 11. CDR3 in amino acids: CAINSGGRGETQYF. CDR3 nucleotides: TGTGCCATAAACTCGGGAGGGCGAGGAGAGACCCAGTACTTC.

V and J are TRBV7-3 and TRBJ2-2; 8 nucleotides match TRBD1. The CDR3 sequence is 14 residues long. Trimming at V came to 5 bases and at J to 1 base, leaving 0 bases not matched to a gene. Germline CDR1 is SGHTA and CDR2 is FQGTGA. The CDR3: CASSGTGNTGELFF. For the CDR3, the DNA is TGTGCCAGCAGCGGGACAGGGAACACCGGGGAGCTGTTTTTT.

V and J are TRBV18 and TRBJ1-4; the D is unclear. Germline CDR1 and CDR2: KGHSH and LQKENI. The CDR3 consists of 15 residues. V dropped 4 bases and J dropped 7 bases, with 16 bases sitting between them. Here the CDR3 DNA reads TGTGCCAGCTCACAAAACCGGGCAGAGGGTGAAAAACTGTTTTTT. Its translation is CASSQNRAEGEKLFF.

The V and J genes are TRBV5-8 and TRBJ1-1; weak D call: TRBD1 (5 bases). Germline loops: CDR1 SGHTS, CDR2 YDEGEE. V lost 2 bases and J 0 bases, leaving 8 bases between the germline ends. The CDR3 has 14 residues. The CDR3 DNA reads as TGTGCCAGCAGCTTCGGAGGGGTGAACACTGAAGCTTTCTTT. This translates into CASSFGGVNTEAFF.

This clone was found a few times. V is TRBV20-1 and J is TRBJ2-7; 8 bases are shared with TRBD1. Germline CDR1 is DFQATT and CDR2 is SNEGSKA (reference sequence). The CDR3 is made up of 11 amino acids. V lost 8 bases to trimming and J lost 5 bases; unmatched junction nucleotides: 5. DNA for the CDR3: TGCAGTCCTGGACAGGGCAACGAGCAGTACTTC. Its translation: CSPGQGNEQYF.

In this sample, this clone turned up a few times. The CDR3 DNA reads TGTGCCAGCAGTGAAGTTTCAGGGCGTGTGAACACTGAAGCTTTCTTT. This encodes CASSEVSGRVNTEAFF. V is TRBV6-1 and J is TRBJ1-1, with D possibly being TRBD1 (5 bases). The germline CDR1 and CDR2 sequences are MNHNS and SASEGT. The CDR3 loop spans 16 amino acids. The V end lost 1 base, the J end lost 0 bases, and 12 bases lay between the germline ends.

The CDR3 DNA reads as TGCGCCAGCAGCCCGCGAGATGCAGGGTACGAGCAGTACTTC. Encoded protein: CASSPRDAGYEQYF. The rearrangement joins TRBV4-3 to TRBJ2-7, with D tentatively TRBD1 (5 bases). This CDR3 comprises 14 residues. CDR1 and CDR2 from the germline V gene are LGHNA and YSLEER. V lost 4 bases to trimming and J lost 4 bases, with 14 bases between them.

This chain links TRBV9 with TRBJ2-7; 7 bases match TRBD1. The CDR3 covers 15 residues. Germline CDR1 reads SGDLS; CDR2 reads YYNGEE. The ends lost 0 bases at V and 6 bases at J; junction bases unmatched: 9. The CDR3 spells CASSVAQQGVGEQYF. CDR3 DNA sequence: TGTGCCAGCAGCGTAGCTCAGCAGGGGGTTGGCGAGCAGTACTTC.

The V call is TRBV5-1, the J call TRBJ2-1; a possible D gene is TRBD2 (5 bases). The CDR3 sequence is 16 residues long. V was clipped by 3 bases and J by 3 bases, with 16 bases between them. Germline assignment: CDR1 SGHRS and CDR2 YFSETQ. The CDR3 is CASSSVMGVGYNEQFF. CDR3 nucleotides: TGCGCCAGCAGCTCTGTCATGGGAGTGGGCTACAATGAGCAGTTCTTC.

V gene TRBV5-1 combines with J gene TRBJ2-3; D remains unclear. CDR1 SGHRS and CDR2 YFSETQ come from the germline V gene. CDR3 size: 14 residues. With 3 bases removed from V and 3 bases from J, the gap between germline ends came to 11 bases. Written as DNA, the CDR3 is TGCGCCAGCAGCTACCGGTCCGAGACAGATACGCAGTATTTT. Encoded protein: CASSYRSETDTQYF.

This clone was picked up a small number of times. J is TRBJ2-3 and V is TRBV11-2; 8 nucleotides align to TRBD2. This CDR3 spans 16 amino acids. After removal of 2 bases from V and 1 base from J, the junction contained 5 bases not matched to a gene. Germline CDR1 SGHAT, CDR2 FQNNGV. CDR3 DNA: TGTGCCAGCAGCTTAAGGACTAGCTGGGGCACAGATACGCAGTATTTT. It yields the protein CASSLRTSWGTDTQYF.

This chain joins TRBV2 and TRBJ2-3; D may be TRBD2 (6 bases). There are 15 residues in the CDR3. Per germline, CDR1 SNHLY and CDR2 FYNNEI. V was shortened by 8 bases and J by 2 bases, with 17 bases between the two germline ends. CDR3 DNA: TGTGCCAGCTTACTAGAGTCGGGGGACACAGATACGCAGTATTTT. This sequence encodes CASLLESGDTDTQYF.

The chain carries TRBV14 and TRBJ2-2; D is ambiguous. Germline CDR1 reads SGHDN; CDR2 reads FVKESK. V shed 2 bases and J shed 4 bases, with 11 bases lying between them. The length of the CDR3 is 15 residues. CDR3 sequence reads: CASSQSFGFTGELFF. The CDR3 DNA sequence: TGTGCCAGCAGCCAATCTTTTGGCTTCACCGGGGAGCTGTTTTTT.

The chain couples TRBV28 to TRBJ2-5; 8 bases fit TRBD1. Germline V CDR1 and CDR2: MDHEN, SYDVKM. CDR3 size: 15 residues. V lost 7 bases, J lost 5 bases, and 12 bases stayed unmatched. The DNA of the CDR3 is TGTGCCAGCACCGCGCAGGGGGCGATCGGTGAGACCCAGTACTTC. Encoded protein: CASTAQGAIGETQYF.

This sequence joins TRBV9 and TRBJ1-5; D may be TRBD1 (6 bases). V lost 3 bases, J lost 4 bases, and 14 bases lay in between. Germline V gene data show CDR1 as SGDLS and CDR2 as YYNGEE. The length of the CDR3 is 15 residues. The CDR3 loop reads CASSARGTFNQPQHF. The CDR3, as DNA: TGTGCCAGCAGCGCTAGAGGGACATTTAATCAGCCCCAGCATTTT.